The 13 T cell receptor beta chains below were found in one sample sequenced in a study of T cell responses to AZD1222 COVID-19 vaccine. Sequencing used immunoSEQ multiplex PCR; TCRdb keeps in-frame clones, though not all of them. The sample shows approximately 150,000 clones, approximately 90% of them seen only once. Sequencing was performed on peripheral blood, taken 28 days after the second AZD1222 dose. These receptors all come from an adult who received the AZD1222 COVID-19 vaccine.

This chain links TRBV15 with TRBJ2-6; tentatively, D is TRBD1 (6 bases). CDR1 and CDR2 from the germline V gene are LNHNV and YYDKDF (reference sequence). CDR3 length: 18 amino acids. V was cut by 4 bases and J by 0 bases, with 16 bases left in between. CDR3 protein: CATSTNTQGHSGANVLTF. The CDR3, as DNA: TGTGCCACCAGCACTAACACGCAGGGACACTCTGGGGCCAACGTCCTGACTTTC.

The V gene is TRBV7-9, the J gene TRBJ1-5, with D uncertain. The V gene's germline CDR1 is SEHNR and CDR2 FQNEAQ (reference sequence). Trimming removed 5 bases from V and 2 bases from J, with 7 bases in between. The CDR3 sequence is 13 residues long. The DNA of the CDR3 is TGTGCCAGCAGCGGGGATGGCAATCAGCCCCAGCATTTT. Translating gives CASSGDGNQPQHF.

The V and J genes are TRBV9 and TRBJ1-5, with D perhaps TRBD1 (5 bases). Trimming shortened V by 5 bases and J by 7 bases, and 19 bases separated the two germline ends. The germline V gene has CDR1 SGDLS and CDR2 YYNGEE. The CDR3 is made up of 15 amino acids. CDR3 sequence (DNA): TGTGCCAGCAGTGCAACGGCAGGGCGGGAGCAGCCCCAGCATTTT. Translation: CASSATAGREQPQHF.

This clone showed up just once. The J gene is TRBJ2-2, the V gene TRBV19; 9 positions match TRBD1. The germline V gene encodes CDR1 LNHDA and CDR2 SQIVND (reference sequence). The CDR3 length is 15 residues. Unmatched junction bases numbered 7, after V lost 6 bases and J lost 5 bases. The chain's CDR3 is CASRLRDRVTGELFF. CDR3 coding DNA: TGTGCCAGTAGGCTCCGGGACAGGGTAACCGGGGAGCTGTTTTTT.

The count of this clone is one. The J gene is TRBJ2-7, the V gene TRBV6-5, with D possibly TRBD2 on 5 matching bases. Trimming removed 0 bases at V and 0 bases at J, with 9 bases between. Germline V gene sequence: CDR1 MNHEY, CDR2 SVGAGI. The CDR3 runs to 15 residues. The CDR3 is CASSYSVGSSYEQYF. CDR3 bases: TGTGCCAGCAGTTACTCGGTTGGGAGCTCCTACGAGCAGTACTTC.

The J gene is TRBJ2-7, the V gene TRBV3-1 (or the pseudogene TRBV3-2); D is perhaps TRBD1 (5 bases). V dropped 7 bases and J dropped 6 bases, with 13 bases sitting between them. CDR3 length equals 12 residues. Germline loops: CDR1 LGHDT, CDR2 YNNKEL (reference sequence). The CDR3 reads CASTLGAAEQYF. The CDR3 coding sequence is TGTGCCAGCACCCTAGGGGCAGCCGAGCAGTACTTC.

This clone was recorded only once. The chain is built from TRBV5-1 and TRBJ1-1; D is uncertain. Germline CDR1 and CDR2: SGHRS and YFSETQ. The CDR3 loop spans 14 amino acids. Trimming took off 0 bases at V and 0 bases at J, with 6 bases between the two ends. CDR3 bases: TGCGCCAGCAGCTTGGACAACATGAACACTGAAGCTTTCTTT. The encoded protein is CASSLDNMNTEAFF.

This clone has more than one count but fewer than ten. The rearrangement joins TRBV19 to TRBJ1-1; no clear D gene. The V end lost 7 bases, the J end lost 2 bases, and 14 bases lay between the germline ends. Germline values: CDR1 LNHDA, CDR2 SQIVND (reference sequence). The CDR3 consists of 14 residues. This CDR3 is CASITSAGNTEAFF. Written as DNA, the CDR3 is TGTGCCAGTATTACGTCAGCCGGAAACACTGAAGCTTTCTTT. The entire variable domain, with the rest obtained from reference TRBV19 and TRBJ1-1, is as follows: DGGITQSPKYLFRKEGQNVTLSCEQNLNHDAMYWYRQDPGQGLRLIYYSQIVNDFQKGDIAEGYSVSREKKESFPLTVTSAQKNPTAFYLCASITSAGNTEAFFGQGTRLTVV.

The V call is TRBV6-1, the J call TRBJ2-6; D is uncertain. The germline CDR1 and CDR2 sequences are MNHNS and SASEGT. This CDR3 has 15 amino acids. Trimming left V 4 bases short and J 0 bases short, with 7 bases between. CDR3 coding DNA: TGTGCCAGCAGTGGAGCTAGCTCTGGGGCCAACGTCCTGACTTTC. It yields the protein CASSGASSGANVLTF.

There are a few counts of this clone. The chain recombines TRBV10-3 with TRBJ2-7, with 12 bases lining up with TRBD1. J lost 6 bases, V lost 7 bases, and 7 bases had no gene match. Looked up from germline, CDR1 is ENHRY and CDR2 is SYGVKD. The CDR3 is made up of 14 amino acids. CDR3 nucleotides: TGTGCCATCAACCCGGGACAGGGGGCGCTCGAGCAGTACTTC. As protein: CAINPGQGALEQYF.

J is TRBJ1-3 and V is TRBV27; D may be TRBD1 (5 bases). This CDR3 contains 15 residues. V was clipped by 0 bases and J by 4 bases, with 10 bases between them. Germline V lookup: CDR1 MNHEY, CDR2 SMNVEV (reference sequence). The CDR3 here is CASSLSSGIGNTIYF. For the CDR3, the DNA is TGTGCCAGCAGTTTATCCTCAGGGATAGGAAACACCATATATTTT.

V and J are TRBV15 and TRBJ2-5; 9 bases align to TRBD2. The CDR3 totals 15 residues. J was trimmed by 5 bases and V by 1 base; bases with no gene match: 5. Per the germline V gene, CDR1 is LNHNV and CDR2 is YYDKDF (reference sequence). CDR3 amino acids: CATSRGVAGEETQYF. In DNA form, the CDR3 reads TGTGCCACCAGCAGAGGGGTAGCGGGAGAGGAGACCCAGTACTTC.

The CDR3 sequence is CASSRFRGQNTEAFF. The CDR3 nucleotides read TGTGCCAGCAGCCGATTCAGGGGACAGAACACTGAAGCTTTCTTT. The rearrangement links TRBV14 to TRBJ1-1; weak D call: TRBD1 (6 bases). From germline, CDR1 is SGHDN and CDR2 FVKESK. The V and J ends lost 4 bases and 1 base respectively, with 13 bases between them. CDR3 length: 15 amino acids.